These 11 T cell receptor beta chains share one sample of origin, sequenced in a study of cytomegalovirus exposure and HLA in healthy donors. A multiplex PCR was run with 60 Vbeta primers and 13 Jbeta primers. TCRdb's table, derived via immunoSEQ multiplex PCR, lists solely in-frame clones and lacks some. The sample lists some 150,000 clones, 65% to 80% occurring once. Sequenced material: PBMCs. These receptors originate from a man aged 35 to 55 in good health and CMV-seronegative.

This clone has more than one count but fewer than ten. The gene calls are TRBV27 and TRBJ1-2; perhaps TRBD1 as D (6 bases). The ends were cut back, 7 bases at V and 8 bases at J, with 26 bases in the middle. The CDR3 sequence is 16 residues long. Per the germline V gene, CDR1 is MNHEY and CDR2 is SMNVEV (reference sequence). CDR3 region: CASTPLGRGPFIGYTF. DNA for the CDR3: TGTGCCAGCACCCCCCTTGGCAGGGGCCCGTTTATCGGCTACACCTTC.

This chain connects TRBV5-1 to TRBJ2-5; D is possibly TRBD2 (5 bases). V lost 4 bases and J lost 5, with 18 bases in between. In germline, CDR1 is SGHRS, CDR2 YFSETQ. CDR3 size: 15 residues. Here the CDR3 DNA reads TGCGCCAGCAGCCTTAGGCTAGCTGGAAGCGAGACCCAGTACTTC. Translated, it gives CASSLRLAGSETQYF.

This chain connects TRBV5-6 to TRBJ1-5; D perhaps matches TRBD1 (6 bases). The ends were cut back, 4 bases at V and 0 bases at J, with 17 bases in the middle. The CDR3 is 17 residues long. Per germline, CDR1 SGHDT and CDR2 YYEEEE. Here the CDR3 reads CASSVRHGTNSNQPQHF. The CDR3 region has the DNA TGTGCCAGCAGCGTAAGACACGGGACAAATAGCAATCAGCCCCAGCATTTT.

The chain carries TRBV29-1 and TRBJ2-5, with 13 bases aligning to TRBD2. Trimming cost V 6 bases and J 4 bases; bases outside gene matches: 2. Germline-derived CDR1 and CDR2 are SQVTM and ANQGSEA. The CDR3 is made up of 13 amino acids. The CDR3 nucleotides are TGCAGCGTCCGACTAGCGGGGGGAGAGACCCAGTACTTC. Its protein product is CSVRLAGGETQYF.

The chain links TRBV5-1 to TRBJ1-1; 7 nucleotides match TRBD1. Per the germline V gene, CDR1 is SGHRS and CDR2 is YFSETQ. V lost 0 bases to trimming and J lost 6 bases; unmatched junction nucleotides: 5. This CDR3 spans 14 amino acids. The CDR3 region is CASSLERTGSEAFF. CDR3 nucleotide sequence: TGCGCCAGCAGCTTGGAGAGGACAGGTTCTGAAGCTTTCTTT.

This sequence joins TRBV5-1 and TRBJ2-1, with 7 bases identical to TRBD1. Germline values: CDR1 SGHRS, CDR2 YFSETQ. The CDR3 extends over 15 amino acids. The trim removed 4 bases at V and 9 bases at J, leaving 13 bases unmatched. Written as DNA, the CDR3 is TGCGCCAGCAGCCCCGGGACAGCTATAGGCACTGAGCAGTTCTTC. This encodes CASSPGTAIGTEQFF.

The chain couples TRBV19 to TRBJ1-1; 8 positions match TRBD1. V was clipped by 10 bases and J by 0 bases; unmatched bases: 13. There are 16 residues in the CDR3. From germline, CDR1 is LNHDA and CDR2 SQIVND (reference sequence). The CDR3 spells CATDTHGTGMNTEAFF. The DNA of the CDR3 is TGTGCCACCGACACCCACGGGACAGGTATGAACACTGAAGCTTTCTTT.

V is TRBV4-2 and J is TRBJ1-5, with TRBD1 matching over 8 bases. The V and J ends lost 0 bases and 2 bases, in that order; junction bases with no gene match: 0. Germline V gives CDR1 LGHNA, CDR2 YNFKEQ. This CDR3 has 15 amino acids. CDR3 nucleotides: TGTGCCAGCAGCCAAGAGGACAGGGGCAATCAGCCCCAGCATTTT. Encoded protein: CASSQEDRGNQPQHF.

The V and J genes are TRBV19 and TRBJ1-2, with D possibly being TRBD1 (6 bases). The germline V and J ends were trimmed by 5 bases and 4 bases, with 14 bases remaining between them. This CDR3 spans 14 amino acids. Germline V lookup: CDR1 LNHDA, CDR2 SQIVND (reference sequence). The CDR3 reads CASSRRQESYGYTF. The CDR3 coding sequence is TGTGCCAGTAGTCGACGACAGGAGAGCTATGGCTACACCTTC.

The chain combines TRBV18 with TRBJ1-2; D is perhaps TRBD1 (5 bases). The CDR3 is 15 residues long. CDR1 KGHSH and CDR2 LQKENI come from the germline V gene. Trimming took 2 bases from V and 0 from J, leaving 10 bases between them. This CDR3 is CASSPDEGANYGYTF. Written as DNA, the CDR3 is TGTGCCAGCTCACCAGACGAAGGGGCTAACTATGGCTACACCTTC.

The V and J genes are TRBV7-3 and TRBJ1-1; D is perhaps TRBD1 (5 bases). This CDR3 spans 18 amino acids. V was shortened by 2 bases and J by 5 bases, with 24 bases between the two germline ends. Per germline, CDR1 SGHTA and CDR2 FQGTGA. The CDR3 bases are TGTGCCAGCAGCTTAGTTCTCCAAACAACCCTCGGGGGGACTGAAGCTTTCTTT. Its translation is CASSLVLQTTLGGTEAFF. The variable domain in full, with the rest retrieved from reference TRBV7-3 and TRBJ1-1, is GAGVSQTPSNKVTEKGKYVELRCDPISGHTALYWYRQSLGQGPEFLIYFQGTGAADDSGLPNDRFFAVRPEGSVSTLKIQRTERGDSAVYLCASSLVLQTTLGGTEAFFGQGTRLTVV.